This T cell receptor (beta chain) was retrieved from a study of OX40 agonist ivuxolimab in advanced cancers. Across the whole study: With a range of roughly 20 to 85, age averaged roughly 60 years, and 75% to 90% were male. Prior therapy, whether anti-PD-1, anti-PD-L1 or anti-CTLA-4, was allowed, and under 50% had some. Findings and caveats of the study: Determination of antigen specificity was not performed for the expanded peripheral T cells.

Measured with immunoSEQ multiplex PCR; TCRdb has only the in-frame clones, and not every one. The sample records over 95,000 clones, 90% to 95% being singletons. Researchers took blood at baseline, on cycle 4 day 1, and on cycle 7 day 1. V lost 6 bases and J 5 bases, leaving 8 bases between the germline ends. This CDR3 contains 11 residues. Germline CDR1 SNHLY, CDR2 FYNNEI. Notes on this clone: The antigen remains undetermined.

This specimen consisted of CD4+ or CD8+ T cells sorted from blood, obtained in a trial of the OX40 agonist ivuxolimab. This sequence originates from an adult with an advanced solid tumor such as melanoma, head and neck, liver or kidney cancer. The chain couples TRBV2 to TRBJ2-7; D is ambiguous. The CDR3 nucleotides are TGTGCCAGCAGCCCCACCAACGAGCAGTACTTC. It translates to CASSPTNEQYF.